This T cell receptor (beta chain) was identified during a study of identical twins. Notes on the study in general: Fewer insertions were carried by abundant cord blood beta clonotypes, but none was seen in memory repertoires.

Germline values: CDR1 LGHNA, CDR2 YSLEER. With 2 bases removed from V and 5 bases from J, the gap between germline ends came to 9 bases. This CDR3 has 14 residues. TCRdb re-analysed the 5' RACE reads in MiXCR, keeping a single row per CDR3 protein. The table lists hundreds of thousands of distinct CDR3 sequences, about 20% of them singletons. Ten or more counts support this clonotype. Antigen unknown. This sample also appeared in a second study, on T cells expressing NK-cell markers.

The sequence was collected from a young woman in good health. The source material was PBMCs. J is TRBJ1-4 and V is TRBV4-3; no firm D call. CDR3 DNA sequence: TGCGCCAGCAGCCAAAGTCAGGCGAATGAAAAACTGTTTTTT. Translation gives CASSQSQANEKLFF.